This TCR beta chain derives from a study of blood T cell repertoires in COVID-19. Study summary: Spain, Italy and the United States supplied samples that represented acute and convalescent COVID-19. T cells, B-cell-depleted T cells, or PBMCs supplied cDNA or gDNA.

The authors' processing: Estimates of nucleated cell counts were drawn from the amplification of reference gene primers. Using immunoSEQ multiplex PCR, the repertoire was profiled, and TCRdb retains in-frame clones only, with some absent. The V and J calls and the clone size are those of that table, but D and trimming were determined from the DNA. This table has 100,000 to 150,000 clones, 88% appearing once. The sequenced sample consisted of peripheral blood. This TCR was sampled from a man in his fifties with acute or convalescent COVID-19.

The CDR3 coding sequence is TGCGCCAGCAGCAAGGACAGGGGTGGGTTCGGCTATGGCTACACCTTC. Amino acid sequence: CASSKDRGGFGYGYTF. V and J are TRBV5-1 and TRBJ1-2; 9 bases align to TRBD1. CDR3 length: 16 residues. Germline V gene data show CDR1 as SGHRS and CDR2 as YFSETQ. The junction had 11 bases not matched to a gene; V was cut back by 4 bases and J by 4 bases.